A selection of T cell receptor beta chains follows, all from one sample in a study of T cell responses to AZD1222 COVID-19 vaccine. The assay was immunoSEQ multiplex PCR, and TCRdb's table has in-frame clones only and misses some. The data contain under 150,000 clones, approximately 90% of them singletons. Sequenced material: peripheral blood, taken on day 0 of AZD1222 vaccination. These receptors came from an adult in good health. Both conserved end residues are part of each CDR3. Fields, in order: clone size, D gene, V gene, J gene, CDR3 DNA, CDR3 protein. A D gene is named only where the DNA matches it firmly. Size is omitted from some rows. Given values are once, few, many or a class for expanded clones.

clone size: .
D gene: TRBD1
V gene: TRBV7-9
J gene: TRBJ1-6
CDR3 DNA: TGTGCCAGCAGCTTAGGGGACAGGGATAATTCACCCCTCCACTTT
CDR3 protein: CASSLGDRDNSPLHF

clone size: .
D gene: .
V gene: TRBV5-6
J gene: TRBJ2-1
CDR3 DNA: TGTGCCAGCAGTCCGGGCCACAATGAGCAGTTCTTC
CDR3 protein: CASSPGHNEQFF

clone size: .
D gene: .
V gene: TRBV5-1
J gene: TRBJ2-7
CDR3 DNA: TGCGCCAGCAGCTTAGGGTGGGCCGGCCGACGTCACTACGAGCAGTACTTC
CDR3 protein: CASSLGWAGRRHYEQYF

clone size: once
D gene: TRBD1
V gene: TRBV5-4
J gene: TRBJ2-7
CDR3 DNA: TGTGCCAGCAGCCGGGACCAGGGGGCCTACGAGCAGTACTTC
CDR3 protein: CASSRDQGAYEQYF

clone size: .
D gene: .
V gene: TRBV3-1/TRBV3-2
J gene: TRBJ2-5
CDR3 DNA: TGTGCCAGCAGCCAAGGTGTAGGGGGGAAAGGGACCCAGTACTTC
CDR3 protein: CASSQGVGGKGTQYF

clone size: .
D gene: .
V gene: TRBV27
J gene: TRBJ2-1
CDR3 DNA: TGTGCCAGCAGTTTACGGCAGGGCCGGGAGCAGTTCTTC
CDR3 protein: CASSLRQGREQFF

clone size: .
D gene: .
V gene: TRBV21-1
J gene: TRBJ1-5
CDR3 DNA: TGTGCCAGCAGTTCCAGCCAGGGCAGTCAGCCCCAGCATTTT
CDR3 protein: CASSSSQGSQPQHF

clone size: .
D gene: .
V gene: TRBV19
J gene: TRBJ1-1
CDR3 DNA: TGTGCCAGTAGTATAGATTTTCGGGTGTACACTGAAGCTTTCTTT
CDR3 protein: CASSIDFRVYTEAFF

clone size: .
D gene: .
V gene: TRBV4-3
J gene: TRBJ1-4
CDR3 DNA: TGCGCCAGCAGCTTTGGACAGCCCGCAACTAATGAAAAACTGTTTTTT
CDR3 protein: CASSFGQPATNEKLFF

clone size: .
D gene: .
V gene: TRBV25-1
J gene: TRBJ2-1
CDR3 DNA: TGTGCCAGCAGATACGCCCCCCCTTGGAATGAGCAGTTCTTC
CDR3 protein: CASRYAPPWNEQFF

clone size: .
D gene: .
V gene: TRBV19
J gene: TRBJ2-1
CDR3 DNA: TGTGCCAGTAGTCAGGGAAGGAGTGAGCAGTTCTTC
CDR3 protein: CASSQGRSEQFF

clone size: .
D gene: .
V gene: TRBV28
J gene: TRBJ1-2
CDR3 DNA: TGTGCCAGCAGTTTACGGACGGGATGGACTAACTATGGCTACACCTTC
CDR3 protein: CASSLRTGWTNYGYTF

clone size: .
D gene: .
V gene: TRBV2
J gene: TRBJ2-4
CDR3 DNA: TGTGCCAGCAGTGAAGCGCTTGCAGGAGCCAAAAACATTCAGTACTTC
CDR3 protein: CASSEALAGAKNIQYF

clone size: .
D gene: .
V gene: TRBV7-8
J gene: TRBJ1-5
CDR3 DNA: TGTGCCAGCAGCTTTGCGATGGATCAGCCCCAGCATTTT
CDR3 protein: CASSFAMDQPQHF

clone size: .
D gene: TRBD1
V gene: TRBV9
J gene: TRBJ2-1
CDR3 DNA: TGTGCCAGCGGACCGGGGACAGGGGTCTTGAATGAGCAGTTCTTC
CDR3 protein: CASGPGTGVLNEQFF

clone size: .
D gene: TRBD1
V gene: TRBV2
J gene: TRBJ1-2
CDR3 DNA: TGTGCCAGCAGTGACAGGGGGATCTATGGCTACACCTTC
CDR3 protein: CASSDRGIYGYTF

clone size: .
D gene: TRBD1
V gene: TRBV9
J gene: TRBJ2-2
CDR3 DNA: TGTGCCAGCAGCGTAGCAGGGGGCGGGGAGCTGTTTTTT
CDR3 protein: CASSVAGGGELFF

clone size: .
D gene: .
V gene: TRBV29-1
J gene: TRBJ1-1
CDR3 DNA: TGCAGCGTCCACGGACCCAAAGAAGCTTTCTTT
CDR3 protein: CSVHGPKEAFF

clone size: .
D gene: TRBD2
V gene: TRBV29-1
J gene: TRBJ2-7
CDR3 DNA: TGCAGCGTAGGGAGCGGGAAGAGCTCCTACGAGCAGTACTTC
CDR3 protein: CSVGSGKSSYEQYF

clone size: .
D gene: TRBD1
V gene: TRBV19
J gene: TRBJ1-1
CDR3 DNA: TGTGCCAGTACCAACCGGGACAGGGTTGAAGCTTTCTTT
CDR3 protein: CASTNRDRVEAFF

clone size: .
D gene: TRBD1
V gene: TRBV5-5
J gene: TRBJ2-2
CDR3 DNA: TGTGCCAGCAGCCCTCAGACAGGGGGCGCACCCGGGGAGCTGTTTTTT
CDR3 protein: CASSPQTGGAPGELFF

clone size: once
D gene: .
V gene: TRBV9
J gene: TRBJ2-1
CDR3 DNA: TGTGCCAGCAGCGTTGAGGGACGGGACAATGAGCAGTTCTTC
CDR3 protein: CASSVEGRDNEQFF

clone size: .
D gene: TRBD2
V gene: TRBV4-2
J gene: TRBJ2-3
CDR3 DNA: TGTGCCAGCAGCCAGTTCACTACAGCGGGGGGGGCCACAGATACGCAGTATTTT
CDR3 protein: CASSQFTTAGGATDTQYF